These 32 T cell receptor beta chains were sequenced from one sample in a study of PD-1 blockade in classical Hodgkin lymphoma. Clones were read by immunoSEQ multiplex PCR, and TCRdb kept only the in-frame ones, dropping some. The table shows about 47,000 clones, with more than 75% occurring only once. Time point noted: cycle 4 day 1 (C4D1), after 5 to 7 weeks of nivolumab. In every patient, relapse followed autologous stem cell transplantation, while exposure to brentuximab vedotin differed. Sequenced here: peripheral blood mononuclear cells (PBMCs), sampled before the fourth cycle of nivolumab. Receptors originate from a human donor with classical Hodgkin lymphoma.

The chain carries TRBV5-5 and TRBJ2-7; D possibly matches TRBD1 or TRBD2 (5 bases each). The CDR3 is 15 residues long. The germline V and J ends were trimmed by 4 bases and 4 bases, with 18 bases remaining between them. Germline loops: CDR1 SGHKS, CDR2 YYEKEE (reference sequence). Here the CDR3 reads CASSLQGTGPYEQYF. CDR3 nucleotide sequence: TGTGCCAGCAGCCTTCAGGGCACGGGACCTTACGAGCAGTACTTC.

The rearrangement uses TRBV9 and TRBJ2-7, with a weak D call TRBD2 (5 bases). The CDR3 loop spans 13 amino acids. The V gene lost 3 bases and the J gene lost 6 bases, with 13 bases spanning the gap. In germline, CDR1 is SGDLS, CDR2 YYNGEE. CDR3 DNA: TGTGCCAGCAGCGCGGGGTCCGCACGCGAGCAGTACTTC. The encoded protein is CASSAGSAREQYF.

J is TRBJ2-7 and V is TRBV27, with 9 bases lining up with TRBD2. The J segment lost 0 bases and the V segment lost 0 bases, leaving 15 bases of the junction unmatched. The CDR3 has 20 amino acids. CDR1 MNHEY and CDR2 SMNVEV come from the germline V gene (reference sequence). The CDR3 is CASSLSIGGVAGEASYEQYF. The DNA for the CDR3 is TGTGCCAGCAGTTTATCGATAGGGGGGGTAGCGGGAGAAGCCTCCTACGAGCAGTACTTC.

V and J are TRBV6-1 and TRBJ1-2, with TRBD1 matching 9 bases. J lost 8 bases, V lost 2 bases, and 6 bases had no gene match. Germline loops: CDR1 MNHNS, CDR2 SASEGT. The length of the CDR3 is 14 residues. The DNA for the CDR3 is TGTGCCAGCAGTGAATGGGGACAGGGCCGCGGCTACACCTTC. This sequence encodes CASSEWGQGRGYTF.

CDR3 sequence: CAISEARLGAGGTGELFF. The DNA of the CDR3 is TGTGCCATCAGTGAAGCCAGACTGGGAGCGGGGGGAACCGGGGAGCTGTTTTTT. The chain combines TRBV10-3 with TRBJ2-2, with 9 nucleotides matching TRBD2. The CDR3 consists of 18 residues. Germline V lookup: CDR1 ENHRY, CDR2 SYGVKD. V shed 3 bases and J 5 bases; nucleotides not matched to a gene: 13.

V and J are TRBV18 and TRBJ1-4, with 7 positions matching TRBD1. V dropped 5 bases and J dropped 6; count of bases not matched to a gene: 6. The germline V gene has CDR1 KGHSH and CDR2 LQKENI. This CDR3 is 14 amino acids long. The CDR3 reads CASSYTGVDEKLFF. CDR3 in DNA: TGTGCCAGCTCATACACAGGGGTGGATGAAAAACTGTTTTTT.

The chain uses TRBV19 and TRBJ2-1, with unresolved D. The V end was cut by 7 bases, the J end by 7 bases, with 17 bases between. From germline, CDR1 is LNHDA and CDR2 SQIVND (reference sequence). This CDR3 spans 14 amino acids. The CDR3 region has the DNA TGTGCCAGTACTCTTGGGCCAGATTGGAATGAGCAGTTCTTC. Translation gives CASTLGPDWNEQFF.

Regarding this clone: The junction departs from the called germline gene at one end, perhaps through a read error. The chain is built from TRBV7-6 and TRBJ1-2; D is unresolved. Germline CDR1 reads SGHVS; CDR2 reads FNYEAQ. The CDR3 extends over 16 amino acids. This CDR3 reads CASSPSPTSGTDGYIF. CDR3 in DNA: TGTGCCAGCAGCCCATCGCCGACTTCGGGCACGGATGGCTACATCTTC. The whole variable domain, filled in from reference TRBV7-6 and TRBJ1-2, reads GAGVSQSPRYKVTKRGQDVALRCDPISGHVSLYWYRQALGQGPEFLTYFNYEAQQDKSGLPNDRFSAERPEGSISTLTIQRTEQRDSAMYRCASSPSPTSGTDGYIFGSGTRLTVV.

J is TRBJ2-4 and V is TRBV29-1, with D perhaps TRBD1 or TRBD2 (6 bases each). CDR3 length equals 16 residues. Deletions cut 1 base from V and 1 base from J, with 14 bases between. Per the germline V gene, CDR1 is SQVTM and CDR2 is ANQGSEA. CDR3 in DNA: TGCAGCGTTGAAGGGGGAGGCCAGGGGGCCAAAAACATTCAGTACTTC. Protein: CSVEGGGQGAKNIQYF. The variable domain in full, with the rest retrieved from reference TRBV29-1 and TRBJ2-4, is SAVISQKPSRDICQRGTSLTIQCQVDSQVTMMFWYRQQPGQSLTLIATANQGSEATYESGFVIDKFPISRPNLTFSTLTVSNMSPEDSSIYLCSVEGGGQGAKNIQYFGAGTRLSVL.

There are a few counts of this clone. This rearrangement joins TRBV7-2 to TRBJ2-4; D may be TRBD2 (5 bases). V lost 5 bases and J lost 1, with 18 bases in between. This CDR3 has 17 residues. The germline CDR1 and CDR2 sequences are SGHTA and FQGNSA. The CDR3 is CASSPQNLRDAKNIQYF. CDR3 DNA sequence: TGTGCCAGCAGCCCCCAGAACCTCCGGGATGCCAAAAACATTCAGTACTTC. Combining the CDR3 with reference TRBV7-2 and TRBJ2-4 gives the whole variable domain GAGVSQSPSNKVTEKGKDVELRCDPISGHTALYWYRQSLGQGLEFLIYFQGNSAPDKSGLPSDRFSAERTGGSVSTLTIQRTQQEDSAVYLCASSPQNLRDAKNIQYFGAGTRLSVL.

The chain is built from TRBV7-3 and TRBJ2-7; 10 bases align to TRBD2. Trimming took 4 bases from V and 3 from J; bases not matched to a gene: 6. Germline assignment: CDR1 SGHTA and CDR2 FQGTGA. This CDR3 has 15 residues. The CDR3 sequence is CASSYLAGAFYEQYF. As DNA, the CDR3 is TGTGCCAGCAGCTACCTAGCGGGGGCCTTCTACGAGCAGTACTTC.

The V call is TRBV2, the J call TRBJ1-2, with 10 bases that match TRBD1. Per germline, CDR1 SNHLY and CDR2 FYNNEI. The CDR3 spans 19 residues. J was trimmed by 3 bases and V by 3 bases; bases with no gene match: 16. The CDR3, as DNA: TGTGCCAGCAGTGACCTTCCGGGACAGGGGATCCCGTTGGACTATGGCTACACCTTC. Protein product: CASSDLPGQGIPLDYGYTF.

The rearrangement links TRBV7-8 to TRBJ1-5, with 9 bases aligning to TRBD1. The V gene end was trimmed by 5 bases and the J gene end by 3 bases; junction bases not matched to a gene: 5. The CDR3 has 15 residues. Germline V gene lookup returns CDR1 SGHVS and CDR2 FQNEAQ. For the CDR3, the DNA is TGTGCCAGCAGCGGGCGGACAGGGGACAATCAGCCCCAGCATTTT. Its protein is CASSGRTGDNQPQHF.

V and J are TRBV9 and TRBJ2-7; possibly TRBD2 for D (5 bases). Germline CDR1 reads SGDLS; CDR2 reads YYNGEE. With 0 bases removed from V and 3 bases from J, the gap between germline ends came to 10 bases. This CDR3 contains 14 residues. The CDR3 sequence is CASSVDGGLYEQYF. CDR3 in DNA: TGTGCCAGCAGCGTAGACGGAGGTCTCTACGAGCAGTACTTC.

The chain carries TRBV19 and TRBJ2-2; 8 nucleotides line up with TRBD2. The length of the CDR3 is 13 residues. Trimming took 8 bases from V and 7 from J; bases not matched to a gene: 6. Germline loops: CDR1 LNHDA, CDR2 SQIVND (reference sequence). The CDR3 nucleotides read TGTGCCAGTGTCCTAGCGGGTCTCGGGGAGCTGTTTTTT. Translating gives CASVLAGLGELFF.

The V and J genes are TRBV7-9 and TRBJ2-7; D is unclear. Trimming took off 6 bases at V and 0 bases at J, with 12 bases between the two ends. The CDR3 has 14 residues. Per germline, CDR1 SEHNR and CDR2 FQNEAQ (reference sequence). The CDR3: CASRVDGFSYEQYF. The CDR3 DNA reads TGTGCCAGCAGGGTGGACGGATTCTCCTACGAGCAGTACTTC.

The chain recombines TRBV7-9 with TRBJ2-7, with D tentatively TRBD2 (5 bases). The V gene lost 1 base and the J gene lost 6 bases, with 13 bases spanning the gap. CDR3 size: 14 residues. CDR1 is SEHNR and CDR2 is FQNEAQ in the germline V gene (reference sequence). The CDR3 nucleotides read TGTGCCAGCAGCTTAGAGTGGCTAGCTGGCGAGCAGTACTTC. Residues: CASSLEWLAGEQYF.

The rearrangement joins TRBV29-1 to TRBJ2-5; the match to TRBD2 covers 8 bases. The germline gives CDR1 SQVTM, CDR2 ANQGSEA. With V trimmed by 8 bases and J by 5 bases, 7 bases remained unmatched. The CDR3 covers 12 residues. The CDR3 here is CSSSGGLETQYF. The CDR3 DNA follows: TGCAGCTCCTCGGGGGGGCTGGAGACCCAGTACTTC.

V and J are TRBV14 and TRBJ1-2; D is undetermined. CDR1 is SGHDN and CDR2 is FVKESK in the germline V gene. Trimming shortened V by 2 bases and J by 3 bases, and 16 bases separated the two germline ends. The CDR3 is 16 residues long. The CDR3 reads CASSQNPRPSDYGYTF. The CDR3, as DNA: TGTGCCAGCAGCCAAAACCCCAGGCCCTCGGACTATGGCTACACCTTC. Full variable domain (outside the CDR3, taken from reference TRBV14 and TRBJ1-2): EAGVTQFPSHSVIEKGQTVTLRCDPISGHDNLYWYRRVMGKEIKFLLHFVKESKQDESGMPNNRFLAERTGGTYSTLKVQPAELEDSGVYFCASSQNPRPSDYGYTFGSGTRLTVV.

DNA of the CDR3: TGTGCCAGCAGCTCCGATTCAGGGGGTAACTATGGCTACACCTTC. Residues: CASSSDSGGNYGYTF. This rearrangement joins TRBV7-3 to TRBJ1-2; TRBD1 aligns across 7 bases. J gave up 1 base and V 4 bases, and 6 bases lay outside the gene matches. The CDR3 loop spans 15 amino acids. Germline CDR1 is SGHTA and CDR2 is FQGTGA.

The chain is built from TRBV5-1 and TRBJ2-7; TRBD2 might be the D (7 bases). Trimming took off 2 bases at V and 3 bases at J, with 12 bases between the two ends. The CDR3 is made up of 14 amino acids. Germline values: CDR1 SGHRS, CDR2 YFSETQ. The DNA for the CDR3 is TGCGCCAGCAGCTTACCGGGGGGCCGCTACGAGCAGTACTTC. It translates to CASSLPGGRYEQYF.

The rearrangement uses TRBV15 and TRBJ1-1; D not resolved. This CDR3 spans 12 amino acids. Germline V gene sequence: CDR1 LNHNV, CDR2 YYDKDF (reference sequence). V gave up 1 base and J gave up 6 bases, with 6 bases separating them. The CDR3 spells CATSRGTPEAFF. DNA for the CDR3: TGTGCCACCAGCAGAGGTACACCTGAAGCTTTCTTT.

The chain recombines TRBV28 with TRBJ2-1, with a possible D match to TRBD2 (5 bases). With 5 bases removed from V and 1 base from J, the gap between germline ends came to 15 bases. The CDR3 runs to 16 residues. CDR1 MDHEN and CDR2 SYDVKM come from the germline V gene. CDR3 nucleotides: TGTGCCAGCAGTGGGCGGACGGGGAAGTCCTACAATGAGCAGTTCTTC. It is translated as CASSGRTGKSYNEQFF.

The rearrangement joins TRBV11-2 to TRBJ2-2; a weak D match, TRBD2 (5 bases). The CDR3 is 13 amino acids. Per germline, CDR1 SGHAT and CDR2 FQNNGV. V was cut by 1 base and J by 9 bases, with 9 bases left in between. The CDR3 DNA is TGTGCCAGCAGCTTAGGGACTGTTCGGGAGCTGTTTTTT. It encodes CASSLGTVRELFF.

The chain employs TRBV7-2 and TRBJ2-5; 7 bases are a match to TRBD1. CDR1 is SGHTA and CDR2 is FQGNSA in the germline V gene. The trim removed 2 bases at V and 1 base at J, leaving 1 base unmatched. The CDR3 covers 14 residues. The CDR3 nucleotides read TGTGCCAGCAGCTTACGGACAGGCCAAGAGACCCAGTACTTC. Translating gives CASSLRTGQETQYF.

The count of this clone is one. The rearrangement links TRBV29-1 to TRBJ2-5; no reliable D call. V lost 1 base and J lost 4, with 10 bases in between. Germline CDR1 reads SQVTM; CDR2 reads ANQGSEA. This CDR3 comprises 13 residues. DNA of the CDR3: TGCAGCGTTGAAGTGGTAATGGGAGAGACCCAGTACTTC. Its protein is CSVEVVMGETQYF.

The chain couples TRBV5-1 to TRBJ2-2; TRBD2 matches at 9 bases. The trim removed 4 bases at V and 1 base at J, leaving 5 bases unmatched. In germline, CDR1 is SGHRS, CDR2 YFSETQ. The CDR3 has 16 amino acids. The CDR3: CASSPRAGGNTGELFF. The CDR3 coding sequence is TGCGCCAGCAGCCCGAGAGCGGGGGGGAACACCGGGGAGCTGTTTTTT.

The V gene is TRBV9, the J gene TRBJ1-3; D gene uncertain. Between the trimmed V and J ends, which lost 0 bases and 0 bases, there was a span of 13 bases. This CDR3 contains 17 residues. CDR1 is SGDLS and CDR2 is YYNGEE in the germline V gene. The CDR3 sequence: CASSVEPRVSSGNTIYF. As DNA, the CDR3 is TGTGCCAGCAGCGTAGAGCCAAGGGTTTCCTCTGGAAACACCATATATTTT.

This sequence joins TRBV5-6 and TRBJ2-7, with D tentatively TRBD1 (5 bases). The V and J ends lost 1 base and 2 bases respectively, with 16 bases between them. CDR3 length: 16 amino acids. CDR1 is SGHDT and CDR2 is YYEEEE in the germline V gene. The CDR3 sequence is CASSLNRQILTYEQYF. The CDR3 DNA sequence: TGTGCCAGCAGCTTGAACAGGCAAATCCTTACCTACGAGCAGTACTTC.

The chain combines TRBV7-2 with TRBJ2-6; no firm D call. CDR1 and CDR2 (germline): SGHTA, FQGNSA. Trimming took 2 bases from V and 0 from J, leaving 5 bases between them. This CDR3 region has 15 residues. The CDR3 nucleotides read TGTGCCAGCAGCTTACCAGTCTCTGGGGCCAACGTCCTGACTTTC. This codes for CASSLPVSGANVLTF.

This rearrangement joins TRBV11-3 to TRBJ2-1, with 16 bases identical to TRBD2. The length of the CDR3 is 15 residues. The V gene end was trimmed by 5 bases and the J gene end by 8 bases; junction bases not matched to a gene: 3. Germline V gene sequence: CDR1 SGHNT, CDR2 YENEEA. The CDR3 region is CASSVGLAGGHEQFF. CDR3 sequence (DNA): TGTGCCAGCAGCGTGGGACTAGCGGGAGGGCATGAGCAGTTCTTC.

The sample holds one count of this clone. The V and J genes are TRBV12-5 and TRBJ1-1; D is ambiguous. The CDR3 is made up of 13 amino acids. V lost 1 base, J lost 4 bases, and 7 bases lay in between. Germline V lookup: CDR1 LGHNT, CDR2 FRNRAP. CDR3 bases: TGTGCTAGTGGTTTGGGGGTCAGCACTGAAGCTTTCTTT. Encoded protein: CASGLGVSTEAFF.